This record concerns one TCR beta chain sequence. V dropped 2 bases and J dropped 3 bases, with 8 bases sitting between them. In germline, CDR1 is MNHNS, CDR2 SASEGT. CDR3 length: 13 amino acids. The data were obtained in a study of blood T cell repertoires in COVID-19. Study details: T cells, B-cell-depleted T cells, or PBMCs provided the cDNA or gDNA that served as material.

Authors' analysis steps: Reference gene primer amplification in the assay estimated nucleated cell counts. Measured with immunoSEQ multiplex PCR; TCRdb has only the in-frame clones, and not every one. D and trimming were read from the DNA, whereas the V and J calls and clone size are those reported in that table. The sample includes around 250,000 clones, around four fifths of them seen just once. Source material: peripheral blood. V is TRBV6-1 and J is TRBJ2-7, with D hard to call. This receptor was identified in a man aged 55-75 years who had recovered from COVID-19. This CDR3 reads CASSEWSSYEQYF. The CDR3 region has the DNA TGTGCCAGCAGTGAATGGTCCAGCTACGAGCAGTACTTC.